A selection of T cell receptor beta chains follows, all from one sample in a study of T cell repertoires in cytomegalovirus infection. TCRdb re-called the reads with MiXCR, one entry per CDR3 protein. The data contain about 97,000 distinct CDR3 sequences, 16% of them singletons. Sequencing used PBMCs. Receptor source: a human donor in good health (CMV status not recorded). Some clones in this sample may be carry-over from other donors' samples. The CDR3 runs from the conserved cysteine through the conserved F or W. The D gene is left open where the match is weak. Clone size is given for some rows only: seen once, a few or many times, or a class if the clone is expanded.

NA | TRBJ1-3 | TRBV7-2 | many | TGTGCCAGCAGCCTCGTCAGTAGCCCTGGAAACACCATATATTTT | CASSLVSSPGNTIYF
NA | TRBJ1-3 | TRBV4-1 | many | TGCGCCAGCAGCCCGGGACCACAACGCACCATATATTTT | CASSPGPQRTIYF
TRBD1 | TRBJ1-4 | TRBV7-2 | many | TGTGCCAGCAGTTCGGGACAGGGTGAAAAACTGTTTTTT | CASSSGQGEKLFF
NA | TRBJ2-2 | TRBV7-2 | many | TGTGCCAGCAGCTCCCGGGCCGAGACCAGGGAGCTGTTTTTT | CASSSRAETRELFF
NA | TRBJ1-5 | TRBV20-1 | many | TGCAGTGCCACCAAGCTCAAGGACAGCCGTCAGCCCCAGCATTTT | CSATKLKDSRQPQHF
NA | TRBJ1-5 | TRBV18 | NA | TGTGCCAGCTCTATCGCTGGGAACGTAAGCAATCAGCCCCAGCATTTT | CASSIAGNVSNQPQHF
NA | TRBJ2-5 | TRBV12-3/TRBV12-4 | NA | TGTGCCAGCAGTTTCTTTGCGAACGGGGAGACCCAGTACTTC | CASSFFANGETQYF
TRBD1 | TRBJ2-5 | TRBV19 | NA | TGTGCCAGTAGTCTACAGGGGGGCGGAGGAGAGACCCAGTACTTC | CASSLQGGGGETQYF
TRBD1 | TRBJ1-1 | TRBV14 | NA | TGTGCCAGCAACAACCAGGGGGCGAGGAACACTGAAGCTTTCTTT | CASNNQGARNTEAFF
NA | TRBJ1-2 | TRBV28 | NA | TGTGGCAGCAGTTTAATGGAACAAAGGGTGAACTATGGCTACACCTTC | CGSSLMEQRVNYGYTF
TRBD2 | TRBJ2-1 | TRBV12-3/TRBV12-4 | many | TGTGCCAGCAGTTGGGGAGGGGCCTACAATGAGCAGTTCTTC | CASSWGGAYNEQFF
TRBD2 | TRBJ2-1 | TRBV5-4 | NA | TGTGCCAGCAGCCCCCAGTCGGGAGCGGGAAGCTCCTACAATGAGCAGTTCTTC | CASSPQSGAGSSYNEQFF
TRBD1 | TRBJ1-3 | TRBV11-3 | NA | TGTGCCAGCAGCTCCGGGGGACAGGGATCTGGAAACACCATATATTTT | CASSSGGQGSGNTIYF
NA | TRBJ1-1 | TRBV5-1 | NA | TGCGCCAGCAGTGCGGAGAGCTTTATGAACACTGAAGCTTTCTTT | CASSAESFMNTEAFF
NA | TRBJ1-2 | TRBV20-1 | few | TGCAGTGCTAGAGATGGAGGGGCCCCGTCTAACTATGGCTACACCTTC | CSARDGGAPSNYGYTF
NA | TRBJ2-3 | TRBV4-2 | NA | TGTGCCAGCAGCCAAGATCCGGGGGCTAGCGGCTCCCGAGATACGCAGTATTTT | CASSQDPGASGSRDTQYF
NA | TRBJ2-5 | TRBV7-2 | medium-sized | TGTGCCAGCACCCCCCTCACCCAAGAGACCCAGTACTTC | CASTPLTQETQYF
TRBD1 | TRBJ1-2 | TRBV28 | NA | TGTGCCAGCAGTTTATGGGACAGGGCGGGCTATGGCTACACCTTC | CASSLWDRAGYGYTF
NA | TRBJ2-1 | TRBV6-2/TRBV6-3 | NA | TGTGCCAGCAGTTACTTAGGGACCCTGAAGTACAATGAGCAGTTCTTC | CASSYLGTLKYNEQFF
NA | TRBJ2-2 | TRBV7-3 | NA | TGTGCCAGCAGCTTATTGGCCGGGGAGCTGTTTTTT | CASSLLAGELFF
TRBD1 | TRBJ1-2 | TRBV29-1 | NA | TGCAGCGCCGTCCAGGGGGGGGATGGCTACACCTTC | CSAVQGGDGYTF
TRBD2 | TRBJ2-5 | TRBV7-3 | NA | TGTGCCAGCAGCCCGCTGGGGCGGGGGGTGAGAGGAGAGACCCAGTACTTC | CASSPLGRGVRGETQYF
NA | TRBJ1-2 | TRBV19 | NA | TGTGCCAGTATTGGATCGAACTACGATGGCTACACCTTC | CASIGSNYDGYTF
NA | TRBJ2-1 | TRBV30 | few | TGTGCCTGGAGTGTAAGTTTGGTGCCGACTAGTCTCAATGAGCAGTTCTTC | CAWSVSLVPTSLNEQFF
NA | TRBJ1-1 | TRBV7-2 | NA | TGTGCCAGCAGCCGGGGTCCGGGGGGCGCAAGGGGGACTGAAGCTTTCTTT | CASSRGPGGARGTEAFF
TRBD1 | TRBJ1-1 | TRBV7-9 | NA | TGTGCCAGCAGCTTGCCAGGGACAGGTCTCGCTTTCTTT | CASSLPGTGLAFF
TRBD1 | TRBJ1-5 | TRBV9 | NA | TGTGCCAGCAGCGCTCAGGGGGCGTGGGGTCAGCCCCAGCATTTT | CASSAQGAWGQPQHF
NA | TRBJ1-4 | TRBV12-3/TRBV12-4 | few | TGTGCCAGAAGGGGACACCAACCCGCAAAACTGTTTTTT | CARRGHQPAKLFF
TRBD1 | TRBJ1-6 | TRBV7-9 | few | TGTGCCAGCAGCTTATCGTCCGGGACAGGAACCCTCCACTTT | CASSLSSGTGTLHF
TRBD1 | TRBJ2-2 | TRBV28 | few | TGTGCCAGCAGCGCCGGGACAGGGGGCGGAGGGGAGCTGTTTTTT | CASSAGTGGGGELFF
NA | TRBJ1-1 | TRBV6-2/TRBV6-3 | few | TGTGCCAGCAGTCCTACAGGGTGGGCTGAAGCTTTCTTT | CASSPTGWAEAFF
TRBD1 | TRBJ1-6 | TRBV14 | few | TGTGCCAGCAGCCGAGGGGGCGCTAAGAAATCACCCCTCCACTTT | CASSRGGAKKSPLHF
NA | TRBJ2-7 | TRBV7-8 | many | TGTGCCAGCAGCTTGGCGTCCTCGGGCTCCGTTGGCGAGCAGTACTTC | CASSLASSGSVGEQYF
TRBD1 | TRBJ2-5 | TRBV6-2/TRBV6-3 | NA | TGTGCCAGCAGTTATCCCGGGACAGGGCAAGAGACCCAGTACTTC | CASSYPGTGQETQYF
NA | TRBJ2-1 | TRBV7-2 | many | TGTGCCAGCAGTTGGGGGGATGAGCAGTTCTTC | CASSWGDEQFF
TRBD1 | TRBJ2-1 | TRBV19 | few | TGTGCCAGTAGCTGGGGGACAGGGCCCAATGAGCAGTTCTTC | CASSWGTGPNEQFF
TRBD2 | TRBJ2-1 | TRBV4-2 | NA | TGTGCCAGCAGCCAAGGGATAGAGCGGGGGGCCTACAATGAGCAGTTCTTC | CASSQGIERGAYNEQFF
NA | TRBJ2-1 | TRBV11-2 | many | TGTGCCAGCAGCTACCGGGGCAACTACAATGAGCAGTTCTTC | CASSYRGNYNEQFF
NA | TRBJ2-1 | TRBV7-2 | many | TGTGCCAGCAGCTTAGCGCCAAGGGGCTCCTACAATGAGCAGTTCTTC | CASSLAPRGSYNEQFF
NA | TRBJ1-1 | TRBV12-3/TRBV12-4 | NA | TGTGCCAGCAGTTTTTGGGGTGGAAACACTGAAGCTTTCTTT | CASSFWGGNTEAFF
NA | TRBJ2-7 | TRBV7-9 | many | TGTGCCAGCAGCTATGTCCGGGGGGCCTCCTACGAGCAGTACTTC | CASSYVRGASYEQYF
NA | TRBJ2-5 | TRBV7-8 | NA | TGTGCCAGCAGCCAAGGGCATAAAGAGACCCAGTACTTC | CASSQGHKETQYF
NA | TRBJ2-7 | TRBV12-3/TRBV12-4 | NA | TGTGCCAGCAGTCCCTTAATGGGGAAGGGCTACGAGCAGTACTTC | CASSPLMGKGYEQYF
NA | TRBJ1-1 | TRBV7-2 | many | TGTGCCAGCAGCTTAGAAGTGGGCACTGAAGCTTTCTTT | CASSLEVGTEAFF
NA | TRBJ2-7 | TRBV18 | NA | TGTGCCAGCTCACCAGTTACAGAGTCCTACGAGCAGTACTTC | CASSPVTESYEQYF